Listed below are T cell receptor beta chains from one sample, sequenced in a study of vaccination and CD4 T cells after COVID-19. These receptors have no identified antigens. Each CDR3 protein gets one entry after TCRdb re-called the PCR reads with MiXCR. This table holds about 13,000 distinct CDR3 sequences, around 47% found once. The sequencing sample was made of CD4+ T cells from blood, cultured in vitro. The receptors here all came from a human donor who had recovered from COVID-19. CDR3s include the opening cysteine and the closing phenylalanine or tryptophan. The D gene is left open where the match is weak. Only some rows state a clone size, as once, few, many or a class for expanded clones.

V: TRBV10-1
size: .
J: TRBJ1-6
D: .
DNA: TGCGCCAGCAGTGAGGGACAAGGGTTGAATTCACCCCTCCACTTT
CDR3: CASSEGQGLNSPLHF

V: TRBV6-1
size: .
J: TRBJ2-5
D: .
DNA: TGTGCCAGCAGTGAAGTCTCCCAAGAGACCCAGTACTTC
CDR3: CASSEVSQETQYF

V: TRBV27
size: few
J: TRBJ2-7
D: TRBD2
DNA: TGTGCCAGCAGTTCATTCGGGACTAGCGGTGAGCAGTACTTC
CDR3: CASSSFGTSGEQYF

V: TRBV10-3
size: .
J: TRBJ2-3
D: .
DNA: TGTGCCATCAGTGAGAGGGAGGATACGCAGTATTTT
CDR3: CAISEREDTQYF

V: TRBV5-1
size: few
J: TRBJ2-7
D: TRBD2
DNA: TGCGCCAGCAGACGCGGGACTAGCGGCTTCTACGAGCAGTACTTC
CDR3: CASRRGTSGFYEQYF

V: TRBV4-3
size: few
J: TRBJ1-6
D: .
DNA: TGCGCCAGCAGCCAAGGTCTCTCGCAGGGCGGACACTCACCCCTCCACTTT
CDR3: CASSQGLSQGGHSPLHF

V: TRBV28
size: .
J: TRBJ1-5
D: .
DNA: TGTGCCAGCAGTTTCCGCCGGACAGCAAATCAGCCCCAGCATTTT
CDR3: CASSFRRTANQPQHF

V: TRBV6-1
size: few
J: TRBJ1-5
D: .
DNA: TGTGCCAGCAGTCCTACGACGAGGGGTGTTAGCAATCAGCCCCAGCATTTT
CDR3: CASSPTTRGVSNQPQHF

V: TRBV20-1
size: .
J: TRBJ2-4
D: TRBD2
DNA: TGCAGTGCTAGGAGGACTAGCGGGAGAGACATTCAGTACTTC
CDR3: CSARRTSGRDIQYF

V: TRBV27
size: .
J: TRBJ2-2
D: TRBD2
DNA: TGTGCCAGCAGTCCTAGCGGGATTAACACCGGGGAGCTGTTTTTT
CDR3: CASSPSGINTGELFF

V: TRBV24-1
size: .
J: TRBJ1-5
D: TRBD1
DNA: TGTGCCACCCAAGGGGGACAGGGTGATCAGCCCCAGCATTTT
CDR3: CATQGGQGDQPQHF

V: TRBV28
size: .
J: TRBJ1-2
D: .
DNA: TGTGCCAGCAGTTTATACAGGGCATATGGCTACACCTTC
CDR3: CASSLYRAYGYTF

V: TRBV6-2/TRBV6-3
size: .
J: TRBJ2-3
D: .
DNA: TGTGCCAGCAGTTACGTCCCGGCGGGAATGGGAAGTACAGATACGCAGTATTTT
CDR3: CASSYVPAGMGSTDTQYF

V: TRBV6-5
size: .
J: TRBJ2-4
D: .
DNA: TGTGCCAGCAGTTACTCGGATCCCATTCAGTACTTC
CDR3: CASSYSDPIQYF

V: TRBV20-1
size: .
J: TRBJ2-1
D: TRBD2
DNA: TGCAGTGCTAGAGGACTAGCGGGAGGTACTACCTACAATGAGCAGTTCTTC
CDR3: CSARGLAGGTTYNEQFF

V: TRBV6-5
size: .
J: TRBJ1-3
D: .
DNA: TGTGCCAGCAGTTCCCGACATGATTCCTTTGGAAACACCATATATTTT
CDR3: CASSSRHDSFGNTIYF

V: TRBV10-2
size: few
J: TRBJ2-5
D: TRBD2
DNA: TGCGCCAGCAGTAGCGGGACGGAGACCCAGTACTTC
CDR3: CASSSGTETQYF

V: TRBV27
size: few
J: TRBJ1-2
D: .
DNA: TGTGCCACGGAGCTGGACCTCTATGGCTACACCTTC
CDR3: CATELDLYGYTF

V: TRBV6-5
size: .
J: TRBJ1-6
D: .
DNA: TGTGCCAGCAGTTACGTCCCAGGGTCTAATTCACCCCTCCACTTT
CDR3: CASSYVPGSNSPLHF

V: TRBV12-3/TRBV12-4
size: .
J: TRBJ1-3
D: .
DNA: TGTGCCAGCAGTTTATCGGCGGCTGGAAACACCATATATTTT
CDR3: CASSLSAAGNTIYF

V: TRBV4-3
size: .
J: TRBJ2-3
D: .
DNA: TGCGCCAGCAGCCAAGACACTTACACAGATACGCAGTATTTT
CDR3: CASSQDTYTDTQYF

V: TRBV19
size: .
J: TRBJ1-4
D: TRBD1
DNA: TGTGCCAGTAGCCCCCGGGACAGGGATGAAAAACTGTTTTTT
CDR3: CASSPRDRDEKLFF

V: TRBV27
size: few
J: TRBJ1-5
D: .
DNA: TGTGCCAGCAGCCCCCGAGTGGTACAGGTCAATCAGCCCCAGCATTTT
CDR3: CASSPRVVQVNQPQHF

V: TRBV24-1
size: few
J: TRBJ2-3
D: .
DNA: TGTGCCACCAGTGATTTTGAGGGAGATACGCAGTATTTT
CDR3: CATSDFEGDTQYF

V: TRBV10-2
size: .
J: TRBJ1-5
D: .
DNA: TGCGCCAGCAGTGAGTCACAGGCTACACAGCCCCAGCATTTT
CDR3: CASSESQATQPQHF

V: TRBV7-2
size: .
J: TRBJ2-1
D: TRBD2
DNA: TGTGCCAGCAGCTTACCTCCGGGACTAGCGGGGGCGGGTGAGCAGTTCTTC
CDR3: CASSLPPGLAGAGEQFF

V: TRBV20-1
size: few
J: TRBJ2-2
D: .
DNA: TGCAGTGCTAAAATCGGGGGTTTGGGGGAGCTGTTTTTT
CDR3: CSAKIGGLGELFF

V: TRBV28
size: .
J: TRBJ2-5
D: .
DNA: TGTGCCAGCAGTGGCGGGGGCGCGGAGACCCAGTACTTC
CDR3: CASSGGGAETQYF

V: TRBV5-1
size: .
J: TRBJ1-6
D: .
DNA: TGCGCCAGCAGCTTACAGGGCTATAATTCACCCCTCCACTTT
CDR3: CASSLQGYNSPLHF